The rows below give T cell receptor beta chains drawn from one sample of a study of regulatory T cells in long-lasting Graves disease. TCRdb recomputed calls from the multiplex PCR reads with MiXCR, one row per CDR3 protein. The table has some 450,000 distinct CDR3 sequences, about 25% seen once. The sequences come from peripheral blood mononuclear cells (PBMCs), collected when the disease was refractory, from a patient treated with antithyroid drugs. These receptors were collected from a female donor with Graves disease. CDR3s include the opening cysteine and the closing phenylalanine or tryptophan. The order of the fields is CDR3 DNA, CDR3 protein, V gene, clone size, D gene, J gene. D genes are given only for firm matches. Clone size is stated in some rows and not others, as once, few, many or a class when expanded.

DNA: TGTGCCAGCAGTTTCGGGCGGGAGGACAACACAGATACGCAGTATTTT
CDR3: CASSFGREDNTDTQYF
V: TRBV28
size: -
D: TRBD2
J: TRBJ2-3

DNA: TGTGCCAGCAGCCAAGATTACAGGGAAAATTCATCCCTCCACTTT
CDR3: CASSQDYRENSSLHF
V: TRBV3-1
size: -
D: -
J: TRBJ1-6

DNA: TGTGCCAGCATGGACTTGAACACCGGGGAGCTGTTTTTT
CDR3: CASMDLNTGELFF
V: TRBV28
size: -
D: -
J: TRBJ2-2

DNA: TGTGCCAGCAGTGGTCGGACTAGCGGGGGGGCCTACAATGAGCAGTTCTTC
CDR3: CASSGRTSGGAYNEQFF
V: TRBV6-2/TRBV6-3
size: -
D: TRBD2
J: TRBJ2-1

DNA: TGTGCCAGCAGAACCGCCGGGACTAAGGGGACTGAAGCTTTCTTT
CDR3: CASRTAGTKGTEAFF
V: TRBV28
size: few
D: -
J: TRBJ1-1

DNA: TGTGCCACCGAGACAGGGACTGGGGCCAACGTCCTGACTTTC
CDR3: CATETGTGANVLTF
V: TRBV24-1
size: few
D: TRBD1
J: TRBJ2-6

DNA: TGTGCCAGCCGCATATATCAAGGCCCCGGGGAGCTGTTTTTT
CDR3: CASRIYQGPGELFF
V: TRBV28
size: few
D: -
J: TRBJ2-2

DNA: TGCAGTGCGGACCCAACGGAGACCCAGTACTTC
CDR3: CSADPTETQYF
V: TRBV20-1
size: many
D: -
J: TRBJ2-5

DNA: TGTGCCGCCAACCGGGACACCCAAGAGACCCAGTACTTC
CDR3: CAANRDTQETQYF
V: TRBV30
size: many
D: -
J: TRBJ2-5

DNA: TGTGCCAGCAGTTTAAACGTGGCCAACGAGCAGTACTTC
CDR3: CASSLNVANEQYF
V: TRBV6-5
size: few
D: -
J: TRBJ2-7

DNA: TGTGCCAGCAGTGGGAGCGCGAACACCGGGGAGCTGTTTTTT
CDR3: CASSGSANTGELFF
V: TRBV6-2/TRBV6-3
size: few
D: -
J: TRBJ2-2

DNA: TGCAGCGGATTAACAGGGGTAGGGAACACTGAAGCTTTCTTT
CDR3: CSGLTGVGNTEAFF
V: TRBV29-1
size: -
D: TRBD1
J: TRBJ1-1

DNA: TGCAGTGCTAGAGATTCTAGGACAACCAACCCCTACGGCTACACCTTC
CDR3: CSARDSRTTNPYGYTF
V: TRBV20-1
size: -
D: -
J: TRBJ1-2

DNA: TGCAGTGCTGGTAGCGGAAGCTCCTACGAGCAGTACTTC
CDR3: CSAGSGSSYEQYF
V: TRBV20-1
size: many
D: -
J: TRBJ2-7

DNA: TGTGCCAGCACTTTAGGGCCCCCGGGATCTGGAAACACCATATATTTT
CDR3: CASTLGPPGSGNTIYF
V: TRBV7-2
size: once
D: -
J: TRBJ1-3

DNA: TGTGCCAGCAGTTTTGGCGGAACTAGCGTTATTGAGACCCAGTACTTC
CDR3: CASSFGGTSVIETQYF
V: TRBV12-3/TRBV12-4
size: many
D: TRBD2
J: TRBJ2-5

DNA: TGTGCCAGCAGTCCCCCGGGACAGGGGGTGACAACCGGGGAGCTGTTTTTT
CDR3: CASSPPGQGVTTGELFF
V: TRBV12-3/TRBV12-4
size: -
D: TRBD1
J: TRBJ2-2

DNA: TGTGCCAGCAGCTTGTCTGCTACCTACGAGCAGTACTTC
CDR3: CASSLSATYEQYF
V: TRBV7-9
size: -
D: -
J: TRBJ2-7

DNA: TGTGCCAGCAGCACAGGGACAGGGCTCGGCGGGGAGCTGTTTTTT
CDR3: CASSTGTGLGGELFF
V: TRBV9
size: once
D: TRBD1
J: TRBJ2-2

DNA: TGTGCCAGCAGCCGATCAGAAAAAGGCTACGAGCAGTACTTC
CDR3: CASSRSEKGYEQYF
V: TRBV11-2
size: many
D: -
J: TRBJ2-7

DNA: TGTGCCAGCAGTCTCCGGGGGAGGGATGAAAAACTGTTTTTT
CDR3: CASSLRGRDEKLFF
V: TRBV28
size: many
D: -
J: TRBJ1-4

DNA: TGTGCCACCAGCAGAGTCTGGGAATTTTCTAGCACAGATACGCAGTATTTT
CDR3: CATSRVWEFSSTDTQYF
V: TRBV15
size: -
D: -
J: TRBJ2-3

DNA: TGTGCCAGCAGTTACAGCATGAACACTGAAGCTTTCTTT
CDR3: CASSYSMNTEAFF
V: TRBV6-5
size: many
D: -
J: TRBJ1-1

DNA: TGTGCCAGCAGCTTAAACAGCATGCACTTT
CDR3: CASSLNSMHF
V: TRBV7-2
size: many
D: -
J: TRBJ1-1

DNA: TGTGCCAGCAGAATTAGCGGGACGAACACCGGGGAGCTGTTTTTT
CDR3: CASRISGTNTGELFF
V: TRBV2
size: many
D: TRBD2
J: TRBJ2-2

DNA: TGTGCCAGCCAGGGAGGAGGTTTCGAGGGTGAAAAACTGTTTTTT
CDR3: CASQGGGFEGEKLFF
V: TRBV28
size: many
D: -
J: TRBJ1-4

DNA: TGTGCCAGCAGTTTACGTCAGGGCTTGAGCTCCTACGAGCAGTACTTC
CDR3: CASSLRQGLSSYEQYF
V: TRBV28
size: few
D: -
J: TRBJ2-7